The sequence of this T cell receptor (beta chain) was determined in a study of T-cell memory formation after mild COVID-19 (dated by TCRdb to about 2021). Background on the whole study: TCR sequence clusters from the two donors were largely donor specific. In two donors, T-cell clones that expanded and contracted after mild COVID-19 were tracked by sequencing TCRalpha and TCRbeta repertoires over time. Two young, previously healthy adult volunteers, one female and one male, were included in the cohort. Beyond this particular receptor, the publication reports: Only two mild cases were covered by the study, and larger cohorts that include severe cases with pre-infection samples were considered necessary. Whether the second-wave clones peaking on day 37 were SARS-CoV-2 specific was not confirmed. Balanced CD4/CD8 phenotypes were observed for clones contracting from day 15 to 85, whereas a bias towards CD4+ was observed for a second wave of clones expanding from day 15 to 37. Contracting CD4+ clones appeared mostly in the CM and EM memory subsets, whereas CD8+ clones were enriched in EMRA. Some responding clones were detected in pre-infection memory, which suggested that pre-existing cross-reactive memory T cells had joined the SARS-CoV-2 response.

Ficoll-Paque density gradient centrifugation was the method used to isolate PBMCs. A note on this clonotype: Its antigen remains undetermined. Base qualities are not recorded, but no much larger clone differs from it by a single base.

Instrument used: Illumina NovaSeq 6000. TCRalpha and TCRbeta cDNA libraries were built by 5'RACE with constant-segment primers, adding sample barcodes and unique molecular identifiers. Trizol reagent was used to extract RNA from every sample. The libraries were amplified in two PCR steps, and the second step added a second sample barcode and Illumina TruSeq adapters. Sequencing of the libraries was done on an Illumina NovaSeq, producing 2 x 150 bp paired-end reads. From the authors' description of their analysis: Reads were demultiplexed and collapsed into UMI-guided consensus sequences with migec v1.2.7. Using mixcr v2.1.11, the UMI consensuses were aligned to TRA and TRB V and J templates and assembled into clonotypes. Expanded or contracted clonotypes were those called significant by both edgeR and NoisET, with noise models trained on biological replicates. edgeR calls used a false discovery rate-adjusted p below 0.01 and a log2 fold-change threshold of 1. As an exploratory analysis of dynamics, PCA with hierarchical clustering was applied to max-normalized trajectories of the 1000 most abundant clonotypes. Separately sequenced CD4+ and CD8+ repertoires were used to assign the CD4 or CD8 phenotype of responding clones. The public sequencing data were trimmed at Q25 with fastp and processed into clonotypes with MiXCR by TCRdb, which kept only in-frame beta chains. All rows with the same CDR3 protein become a single entry with the most common DNA and genes. The V and J calls and clone size come from TCRdb's table, not from the authors' own analysis. The sample has 450,000 to 650,000 distinct CDR3 sequences on record, more than 15% of them singletons. The ten largest make up about 12% of the sample.

The sample consisted of PBMCs or a T cell subset sorted from them (not recorded which). The receptor was isolated from an adult woman who had mild COVID-19 (a few samples of this study predate the infection). The sample titles of this study are shuffled in the database, so cell type and time point are left out; the donor was told from shared clones.

The DNA is as follows: TGCAGTGCTAGAGGGGCAGGGGAGGGTGAGCAGTTCTTC. Its translation reads: CSARGAGEGEQFF. The rearranged segments are TRBV20-1 and TRBJ2-1, with TRBD2 perhaps the D gene, on 7 matching bases. The junction carries 13 bases between V and J, which are trimmed by 1 base and 9 bases respectively. In the germline V gene (reference sequence), CDR1 corresponds to DFQATT and CDR2 to SNEGSKA. The CDR3 covers 13 residues, taking in both the cysteine and the phenylalanine. The only DNA kept is the CDR3, 39 bases in frame from the first base.